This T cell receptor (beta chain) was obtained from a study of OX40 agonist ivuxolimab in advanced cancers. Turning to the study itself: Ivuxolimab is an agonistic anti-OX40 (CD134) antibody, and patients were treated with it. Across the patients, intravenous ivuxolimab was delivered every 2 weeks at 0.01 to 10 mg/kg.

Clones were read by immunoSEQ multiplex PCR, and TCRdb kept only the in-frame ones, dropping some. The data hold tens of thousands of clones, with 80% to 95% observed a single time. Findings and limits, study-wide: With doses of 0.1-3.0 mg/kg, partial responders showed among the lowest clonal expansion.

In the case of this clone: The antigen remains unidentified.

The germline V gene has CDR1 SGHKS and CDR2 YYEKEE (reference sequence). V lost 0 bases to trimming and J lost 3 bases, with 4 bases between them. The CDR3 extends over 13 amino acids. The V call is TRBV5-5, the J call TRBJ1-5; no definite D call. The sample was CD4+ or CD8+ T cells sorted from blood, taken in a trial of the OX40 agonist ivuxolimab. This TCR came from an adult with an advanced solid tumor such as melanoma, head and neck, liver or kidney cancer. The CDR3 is CASSLGLNQPQHF. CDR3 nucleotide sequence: TGTGCCAGCAGCTTGGGTCTCAATCAGCCCCAGCATTTT.